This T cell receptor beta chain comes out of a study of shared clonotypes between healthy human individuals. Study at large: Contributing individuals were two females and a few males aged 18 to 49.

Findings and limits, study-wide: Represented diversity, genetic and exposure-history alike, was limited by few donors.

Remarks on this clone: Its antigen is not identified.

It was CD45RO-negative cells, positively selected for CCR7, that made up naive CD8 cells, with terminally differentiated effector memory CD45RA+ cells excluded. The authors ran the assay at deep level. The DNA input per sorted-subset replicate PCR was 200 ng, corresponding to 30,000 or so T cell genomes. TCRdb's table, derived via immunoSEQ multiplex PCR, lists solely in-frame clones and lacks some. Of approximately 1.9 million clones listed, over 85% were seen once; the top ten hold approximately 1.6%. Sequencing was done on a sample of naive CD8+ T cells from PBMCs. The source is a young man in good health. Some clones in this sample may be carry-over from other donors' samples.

CDR3 protein: CASSQDLPGAPYNEQFF. The CDR3 bases are TGTGCCAGCAGCCAAGATCTCCCTGGGGCCCCCTACAATGAGCAGTTCTTC. The V gene is TRBV4-2, the J gene TRBJ2-1; possible D gene TRBD1, 5 bases. In germline, CDR1 is LGHNA, CDR2 YNFKEQ. The V and J ends lost 0 bases and 2 bases respectively, with 14 bases between them. The CDR3 has 17 amino acids.